The clone carrying this T cell receptor beta chain appeared a few times. The V and J ends lost 6 bases and 9 bases, in that order; junction bases with no gene match: 8. The germline V gene encodes CDR1 WNHNN and CDR2 SYGVQD (reference sequence). The CDR3 sequence is 14 residues long. In the authors' methods: For nucleated cells, counts were estimated from reference gene primer amplification. TCRdb keeps only in-frame clones here, not all; method: immunoSEQ multiplex PCR. V and J calls and clone size are as listed in that table; D and trimming were resolved from the DNA. The sample lists around 170,000 clones; approximately 74% were seen once. The sample is drawn from a study of blood T cell repertoires in COVID-19.

This TCR was sampled from a woman at least 80 years old with acute or convalescent COVID-19. The chain joins TRBV10-1 to TRBJ2-1, with 10 bases aligning to TRBD1. Sequencing was carried out using peripheral blood. CDR3 DNA sequence: TGCGCCAGCAGCGGGACAGGGGAAGGTGGTGAGCAGTTCTTC. Its protein product is CASSGTGEGGEQFF.